The entry that follows covers one TCR beta chain sequence. No antigen is known for it. The sample originates from a study of CXCR3-negative and CXCR3-positive naive CD8 T cells. This CDR3 is built from 17 residues. The study's findings and limits: Freshly isolated PBMCs were used in most assays, given partial CXCR3 loss after freezing. In CXCR3-positive naive cells, the TRB CDR3s were more hydrophobic than in CXCR3-negative naive cells. Diversity in memory CD8+ cells fell much lower than the comparably high levels seen in both naive subsets.

Preparation of TRB cDNA libraries relied on 5' RACE carrying UMI labels. TCRdb derives one entry per CDR3 protein from the 5' RACE reads, leaving out DNA. In all, the sample yields 41,000 or so distinct CDR3 sequences. The gene calls are TRBV12-3 or TRBV12-4 and TRBJ2-3; TCRdb outputs TRBD2, but without DNA this stays unchecked. The TCR sequence derives from a human donor in good health. Some clones in this sample may be carry-over from other donors' samples. The source material was naive CXCR3- CD8+ T cells from blood. Subset described: CD45RO-CCR7+CD27+CD95- naive CD8+ T cells lacking CXCR3 (TNR3-). The CDR3 protein is CASTPGLLRSVTDTQYF.